A single sample is the source of the 21 T cell receptor beta chains below, sequenced in a study of post-analysis software for immune sequencing data (dated by TCRdb to 2015 to 2017). The method was PCR. The run used an Illumina HiSeq 2500. To reduce PCR and sequencing biases, unique molecular identifiers were built into the TCR beta cDNA libraries. The public reads were quality trimmed at Q25 with fastp and then assembled into clones with MiXCR by TCRdb, keeping productive beta chains. All rows with the same CDR3 protein become a single entry with the most common DNA and genes. The sample records 700,000 to 900,000 distinct CDR3 sequences, about 45% of which are singletons. Together, the top ten hold 4% to 5% of the sample. General findings and caveats noted by the study authors: Significantly higher frequencies in patients than in controls were found for roughly five TRBV segments, including TRBV5-6, TRBV5-1 and TRBV20-1.

Which antigens these TCRs recognize remains unknown. The sample taken for sequencing was blood. These receptors were obtained from a girl between 10 and 17 years old with multiple sclerosis.

Notes on this clonotype: Its ends do not fully match the called genes, so a read error is possible. The V gene is TRBV6-4, the J gene TRBJ1-2; D gene ambiguous. The CDR3 covers 13 residues. Germline assignment: CDR1 MRHNA and CDR2 SNTAGT. This chain's CDR3 is CAGSDPRVYGYTF. The CDR3 nucleotides are TGTGCCGGCAGTGACCCGAGGGTCTATGGCTACACCTTC.

The chain uses TRBV29-1 and TRBJ2-1; the match to TRBD2 covers 11 bases. This CDR3 contains 16 residues. With V trimmed by 5 bases and J by 7 bases, 13 bases remained unmatched. The germline V gene has CDR1 SQVTM and CDR2 ANQGSEA. Here the CDR3 DNA reads TGCAGCGTTCGATCAACACTAGCGGGAGTCGAAAATGAGCAGTTCTTC. This gives the protein CSVRSTLAGVENEQFF.

The table lists this clonotype with a few counts. The chain is built from TRBV27 and TRBJ2-6; TRBD1 aligns across 10 bases. V lost 1 base and J lost 0; bases outside the gene matches: 6. Germline V gene data show CDR1 as MNHEY and CDR2 as SMNVEV (reference sequence). This CDR3 is 19 amino acids long. CDR3 bases: TGTGCCAGCAGTTTATTGGGACAGGGGCGAATCTCTGGGGCCAACGTCCTGACTTTC. This translates into CASSLLGQGRISGANVLTF. Variable domain in full (rest from reference TRBV27 and TRBJ2-6): EAQVTQNPRYLITVTGKKLTVTCSQNMNHEYMSWYRQDPGLGLRQIYYSMNVEVTDKGDVPEGYKVSRKEKRNFPLILESPSPNQTSLYFCASSLLGQGRISGANVLTFGAGSRLTVL.

Only one count was recorded for this clonotype. The genes are TRBV28 and TRBJ2-3; 9 positions agree with TRBD2. Losses at the gene ends were 8 bases for V and 2 bases for J; bases not matched to a gene: 17. Germline V gene sequence: CDR1 MDHEN, CDR2 SYDVKM. The length of the CDR3 is 18 residues. This CDR3 reads CASANPAGASGNTDTQYF. The CDR3 bases are TGTGCCAGCGCAAACCCGGCGGGGGCTAGCGGGAACACAGATACGCAGTATTTT.

Notes on this clonotype: Germline and junction disagree at one end, which may indicate a read error. This sequence joins TRBV12-3 or TRBV12-4 and TRBJ1-6; no clear D gene. This CDR3 contains 14 residues. The CDR3 sequence is CASSRSSYNSPPHF. CDR3 bases: TGTGCCAGCAGTCGGAGCTCCTATAATTCACCCCCCCACTTT.

This clonotype was picked up a small number of times. This rearrangement joins TRBV20-1 to TRBJ2-7; a possible D gene is TRBD1 (5 bases). V gave up 1 base and J gave up 2 bases, with 9 bases separating them. This CDR3 comprises 13 residues. Germline V lookup: CDR1 DFQATT, CDR2 SNEGSKA (reference sequence). CDR3 protein: CSARAGYTYEQYF. CDR3 nucleotides: TGCAGTGCTAGAGCAGGGTATACCTACGAGCAGTACTTC.

The chain carries TRBV4-2 and TRBJ2-7; D not resolved. Germline V lookup: CDR1 LGHNA, CDR2 YNFKEQ. The CDR3 covers 14 residues. Deletions cut 0 bases from V and 0 bases from J, with 6 bases between. The chain's CDR3 is CASSQEWGSYEQYF. The CDR3 bases are TGTGCCAGCAGCCAAGAATGGGGCTCCTACGAGCAGTACTTC.

V and J are TRBV12-3 or TRBV12-4 and TRBJ2-2; TRBD2 matches 16 bases. With 5 bases clipped from V and 2 bases from J, the junction kept 11 bases outside the gene matches. The CDR3 extends over 20 amino acids. CDR3 sequence (DNA): TGTGCCAGCAGTCCCTTCATCGGGACTAGCGGGAGGGCCAACACCGGGGAGCTGTTTTTT. It encodes CASSPFIGTSGRANTGELFF.

V usage is TRBV20-1 and J usage is TRBJ2-3; tentatively, D is TRBD2 (6 bases). Trimming left V 6 bases short and J 5 bases short, with 15 bases between. This CDR3 has 13 amino acids. CDR1 and CDR2 from the germline V gene are DFQATT and SNEGSKA (reference sequence). In DNA form, the CDR3 reads TGCAGTGCAATTCGGGACTTCAGAGATACGCAGTATTTT. This encodes CSAIRDFRDTQYF.

The gene calls are TRBV10-3 and TRBJ2-1, with TRBD1 matching 7 bases. V lost 0 bases to trimming and J lost 10 bases; unmatched junction nucleotides: 21. The CDR3 covers 19 residues. The germline V gene encodes CDR1 ENHRY and CDR2 SYGVKD. The CDR3 DNA sequence: TGTGCCATCAGTGAGTCCACCTGGATGACAGGGCGTATAGGTTTAGAGCAGTTCTTC. This gives the protein CAISESTWMTGRIGLEQFF.

This clonotype showed up just a few times. This rearrangement joins TRBV6-5 to TRBJ1-5; D possibly corresponds to TRBD1 (6 bases). V was pared by 2 bases and J by 3 bases, with 8 bases between. This CDR3 contains 14 residues. Germline V gene data show CDR1 as MNHEY and CDR2 as SVGAGI. CDR3 nucleotide sequence: TGTGCCAGCAGTTACGGGGGGCCCAATCAGCCCCAGCATTTT. This translates into CASSYGGPNQPQHF.

This clonotype was seen only a few times. V gene TRBV15 combines with J gene TRBJ2-1; D perhaps matches TRBD2 (6 bases). CDR1 is LNHNV, CDR2 YYDKDF, per germline (reference sequence). Trimming removed 5 bases from V and 4 bases from J, with 18 bases in between. The CDR3 covers 16 residues. The CDR3 nucleotides read TGTGCCACCAGCGAGTCCCTTGGGGGACTGTACAATGAGCAGTTCTTC. Amino acid sequence: CATSESLGGLYNEQFF.

The rearrangement joins TRBV28 to TRBJ2-7; possibly TRBD1 or TRBD2 for D (6 bases each). This CDR3 contains 15 residues. V lost 4 bases, J lost 2 bases, and 15 bases lay in between. CDR1 is MDHEN and CDR2 is SYDVKM in the germline V gene. DNA of the CDR3: TGTGCCAGCAGTTCCCCGGGTCGGGGGCCCTACGAGCAGTACTTC. Translating it yields CASSSPGRGPYEQYF.

This clonotype was detected only a few times. V gene TRBV6-1 combines with J gene TRBJ2-1, with TRBD2 identical over 7 bases. The CDR3 loop spans 13 amino acids. Germline lookup yields CDR1 MNHNS and CDR2 SASEGT. Losses at the gene ends were 5 bases for V and 8 bases for J; bases not matched to a gene: 6. This CDR3 reads CASSPRRGDEQFF. The DNA of the CDR3 is TGTGCCAGCAGTCCTCGACGGGGGGATGAGCAGTTCTTC.

V is TRBV20-1 and J is TRBJ2-3; D ambiguous. The germline V gene has CDR1 DFQATT and CDR2 SNEGSKA (reference sequence). Trimming stripped 6 bases from V and 6 bases from J, with 7 bases between. CDR3 length: 10 residues. CDR3 coding DNA: TGCAGTGCCGGGTGGGATACGCAGTATTTT. It yields the protein CSAGWDTQYF.

The rearrangement joins TRBV5-1 to TRBJ2-1, with D maybe TRBD1 (6 bases). This CDR3 has 16 amino acids. Deletions cut 0 bases from V and 0 bases from J, with 10 bases between. Germline-derived CDR1 and CDR2 are SGHRS and YFSETQ. CDR3 sequence: CASSLALGGSYNEQFF. Written as DNA, the CDR3 is TGCGCCAGCAGCTTGGCCTTAGGGGGCTCCTACAATGAGCAGTTCTTC.

This chain connects TRBV6-1 to TRBJ2-7, with TRBD2 identical over 9 bases. Germline V gives CDR1 MNHNS, CDR2 SASEGT. V dropped 1 base and J dropped 4; count of bases not matched to a gene: 5. The CDR3 runs 15 residues. This CDR3 is CASSEEAGGRYEQYF. The CDR3 DNA sequence: TGTGCCAGCAGTGAAGAGGCGGGAGGGCGTTACGAGCAGTACTTC.

This clonotype appeared a few times. The chain links TRBV6-6 to TRBJ1-2; 11 nucleotides line up with TRBD1. Germline V gives CDR1 MNHNY, CDR2 SVGAGI (reference sequence). The length of the CDR3 is 14 residues. V shed 4 bases and J 11 bases; nucleotides not matched to a gene: 9. The CDR3 reads CASSFSPGQGAYTF. The CDR3 DNA reads TGTGCCAGCAGTTTTTCTCCTGGACAGGGGGCTTACACCTTC.

This clonotype was detected a few times. This rearrangement joins TRBV5-1 to TRBJ2-7; no clear D. CDR1 SGHRS and CDR2 YFSETQ come from the germline V gene. This CDR3 has 14 amino acids. Trimming took off 0 bases at V and 0 bases at J, with 7 bases between the two ends. CDR3: CASSLAFSSYEQYF. The CDR3 DNA reads as TGCGCCAGCAGCTTGGCGTTTAGCTCCTACGAGCAGTACTTC.

This chain links TRBV5-1 with TRBJ2-1, with unresolved D. Trimming left V 7 bases short and J 1 base short, with 15 bases between. Germline lookup yields CDR1 SGHRS and CDR2 YFSETQ. The CDR3 is made up of 15 amino acids. This CDR3 reads CASFPTLESYNEQFF. The CDR3 region has the DNA TGCGCCAGCTTCCCCACCCTGGAGTCCTACAATGAGCAGTTCTTC.

This chain joins TRBV20-1 and TRBJ2-3, with D possibly called TRBD1 or TRBD2 (5 bases each). Trimming cost V 2 bases and J 2 bases, with 23 bases left between them. The CDR3 spans 18 residues. Looked up from germline, CDR1 is DFQATT and CDR2 is SNEGSKA (reference sequence). Written as DNA, the CDR3 is TGCAGTGCTAGATGGATCCCTACGGGACCCAGAAACACAGATACGCAGTATTTT. Its protein product is CSARWIPTGPRNTDTQYF.